This T cell receptor beta chain was sequenced for a study of CD8+ T cells in alopecia areata. Overall study context: Twice daily, treated patients received 5 to 10 mg of oral tofacitinib. Tofacitinib continued for 6 to 18 months and was then withheld for 6 months.

General observations from the study: Significant decreases in scalp clonality and expanded CD8+ clones followed tofacitinib treatment. Normal-skin resident alphabeta T cells also appear among scalp sample sequences.

The V end was cut by 2 bases, the J end by 4 bases, with 14 bases between. Germline CDR1 SGHTA, CDR2 FQGTGA. The CDR3 spans 16 residues. About this clone: Its antigen is not identified.

Treatment given: oral pan-JAK inhibitor, 5-10 mg twice daily. RNA extraction was followed by reverse transcription into cDNA, which acted as the sequencing template. Sequencing used immunoSEQ multiplex PCR; TCRdb keeps in-frame clones, though not all of them. Among 150,000 to 200,000 clones listed, approximately 62% were seen once. This chain connects TRBV7-3 to TRBJ2-2, with D perhaps TRBD1 (5 bases). The origin of this receptor is a human donor with alopecia areata. The sample was CD4+ T cells sorted from blood, taken at week 24, from a patient treated with tofacitinib. CDR3: CASSLVGAHGTGELFF. CDR3 nucleotides: TGTGCCAGCAGCTTAGTAGGGGCTCACGGCACCGGGGAGCTGTTTTTT.